The TCR beta chain under discussion was sequenced for a study of technical replicates of blood from several donors. This clone was picked up one time. Generated by immunoSEQ multiplex PCR, the TCRdb table keeps only in-frame clones and is missing some. Among about 80,000 clones listed, about 91% were seen once. What was sequenced was T cells isolated from PBMCs. This clonotype originated in a human donor in good health.

CDR3 DNA sequence: TGTGCCAGCAGCGCATTAAACAGTGGGGCCAACGTCCTGACTTTC. Protein: CASSALNSGANVLTF. V usage is TRBV9 and J usage is TRBJ2-6; D call uncertain. The V gene lost 3 bases and the J gene lost 3 bases, with 10 bases spanning the gap. The CDR3 sequence is 15 residues long. The germline V gene has CDR1 SGDLS and CDR2 YYNGEE. The full variable domain, in which reference TRBV9 and TRBJ2-6 provide the parts outside the CDR3, is DSGVTQTPKHLITATGQRVTLRCSPRSGDLSVYWYQQSLDQGLQFLIQYYNGEERAKGNILERFSAQQFPDLHSELNLSSLELGDSALYFCASSALNSGANVLTFGAGSRLTVL.